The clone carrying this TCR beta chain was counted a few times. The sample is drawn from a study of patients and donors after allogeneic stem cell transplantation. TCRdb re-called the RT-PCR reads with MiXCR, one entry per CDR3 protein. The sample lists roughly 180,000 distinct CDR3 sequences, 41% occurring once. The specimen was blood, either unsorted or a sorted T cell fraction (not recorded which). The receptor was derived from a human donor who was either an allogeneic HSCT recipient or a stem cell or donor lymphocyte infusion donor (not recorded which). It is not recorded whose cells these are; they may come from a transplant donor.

In nucleotides, the CDR3 is TGTGCCAGCAGACCTACAGGGAAAGATACGCAGTATTTT. This gives the protein CASRPTGKDTQYF. V gene TRBV12-3 or TRBV12-4 combines with J gene TRBJ2-3; D perhaps matches TRBD1 (6 bases). Trimming removed 6 bases at V and 5 bases at J, with 12 bases between. This CDR3 has 13 amino acids.